This T cell receptor (beta chain) stems from a study of CXCR3-negative and CXCR3-positive naive CD8 T cells. Study-wide findings and caveats: Naive cells with CXCR3 showed TRB CDR3s that were more hydrophobic than those in CXCR3-negative naive cells.

As concerns this clonotype: No antigen is known for it.

The CDR3 has 13 amino acids. Germline V gene sequence: CDR1 SGHVS, CDR2 FQNEAQ. Each TRB cDNA library was prepared by 5' RACE (with UMI labels). TCRdb re-analyzed the 5' RACE reads; it lists each CDR3 protein once, without DNA. Its table records roughly 100,000 distinct CDR3 sequences. This rearrangement joins TRBV7-8 to TRBJ2-7. The receptor was isolated from a human donor in good health. Some clones in this sample may be carry-over from other donors' samples. Sequenced material: naive CXCR3+ CD8+ T cells from blood. As for subset: CD45RO-CCR7+CD27+CD95- naive CD8+ T cells expressing CXCR3 (TNR3+). The CDR3 reads CASSSSLSYEQYF.